The entry that follows covers one T cell receptor beta chain sequence. Its antigen is unidentified. This specimen belongs to a study of Ad26.COV2.S vaccination and SARS-CoV-2 variants. TCRdb keeps only in-frame clones here, not all; method: immunoSEQ multiplex PCR. This table has some 180,000 clones, roughly nine tenths appearing once. Points from the study as a whole: Placebo and vaccine recipients had non-spike TCR breadth that was similar. Total T cell responses, in the TCR breadth and depth analyses, may have been underestimated.

CDR1 and CDR2 (germline): MNHEY, SVGEGT. The ends lost 6 bases at V and 3 bases at J; junction bases unmatched: 15. The CDR3 length is 17 residues. This sequence was found in a human donor who had recovered from COVID-19. The sample consisted of peripheral blood, taken after recovery from COVID-19. The chain has TRBV6-2 or TRBV6-3 and TRBJ2-7; TRBD2 matches at 9 bases. In DNA form, the CDR3 reads TGTGCCAGCAGCGTTTCTGTCGGGACTAGCCCCTTCTACGAGCAGTACTTC. Translation gives CASSVSVGTSPFYEQYF.